This T cell receptor beta chain stems from a study of blood T cell repertoires in COVID-19. TCRdb keeps only in-frame clones here, not all; method: immunoSEQ multiplex PCR. The repertoire has 25,000 to 30,000 clones, approximately 90% of them found once; the top ten carry around 3%. Sequencing input: peripheral blood. The TCR was taken from a human donor in a cohort sampled during active COVID-19.

The CDR3 coding sequence is TGTGCCAGCAGTTCTTACAATGAGCAGTTCTTC. It specifies CASSSYNEQFF. This sequence joins TRBV12-3 or TRBV12-4 and TRBJ2-1; no clear D. V dropped 4 bases and J dropped 4 bases, with 2 bases sitting between them. There are 11 residues in the CDR3.